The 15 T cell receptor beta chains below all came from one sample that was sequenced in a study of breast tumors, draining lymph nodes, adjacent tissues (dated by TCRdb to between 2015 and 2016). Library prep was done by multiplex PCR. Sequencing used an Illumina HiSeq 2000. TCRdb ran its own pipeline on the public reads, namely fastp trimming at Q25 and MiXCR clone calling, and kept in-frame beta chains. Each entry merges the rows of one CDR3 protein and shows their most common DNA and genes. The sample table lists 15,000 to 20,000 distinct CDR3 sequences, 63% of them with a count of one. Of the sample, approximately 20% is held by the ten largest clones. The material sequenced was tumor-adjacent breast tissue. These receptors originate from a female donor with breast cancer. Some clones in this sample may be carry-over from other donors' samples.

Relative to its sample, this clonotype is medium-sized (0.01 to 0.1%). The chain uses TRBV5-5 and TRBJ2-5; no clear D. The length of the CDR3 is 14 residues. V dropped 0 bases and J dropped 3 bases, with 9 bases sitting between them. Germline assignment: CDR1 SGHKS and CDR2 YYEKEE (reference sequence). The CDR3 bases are TGTGCCAGCAGCTTGGATATAGGGAAAGAGACCCAGTACTTC. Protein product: CASSLDIGKETQYF.

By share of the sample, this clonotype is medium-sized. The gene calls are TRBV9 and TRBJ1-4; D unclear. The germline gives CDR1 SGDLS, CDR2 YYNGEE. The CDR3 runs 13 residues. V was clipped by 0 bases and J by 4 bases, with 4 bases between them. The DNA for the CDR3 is TGTGCCAGCAGCGTAGGGCTTAATGAAAAACTGTTTTTT. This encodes CASSVGLNEKLFF.

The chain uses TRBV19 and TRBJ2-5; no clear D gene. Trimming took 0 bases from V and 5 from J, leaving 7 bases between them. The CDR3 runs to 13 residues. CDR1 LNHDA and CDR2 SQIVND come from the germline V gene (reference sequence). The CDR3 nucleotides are TGTGCCAGTAGTATAGAAGGGCAGGAGACCCAGTACTTC. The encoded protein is CASSIEGQETQYF.

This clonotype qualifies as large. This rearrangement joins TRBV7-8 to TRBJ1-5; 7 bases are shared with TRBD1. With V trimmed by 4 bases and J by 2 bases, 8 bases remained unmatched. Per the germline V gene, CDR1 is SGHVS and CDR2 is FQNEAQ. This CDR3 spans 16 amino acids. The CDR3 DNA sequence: TGTGCCAGCAGCTCACTAGGGGACAGACGCAATCAGCCCCAGCATTTT. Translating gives CASSSLGDRRNQPQHF.

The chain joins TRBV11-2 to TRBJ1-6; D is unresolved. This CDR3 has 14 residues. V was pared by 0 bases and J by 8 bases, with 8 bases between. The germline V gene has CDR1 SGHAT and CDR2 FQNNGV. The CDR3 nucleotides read TGTGCCAGCAGCTTAGAGGGGAGTGATTCACCCCTCCACTTT. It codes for CASSLEGSDSPLHF.

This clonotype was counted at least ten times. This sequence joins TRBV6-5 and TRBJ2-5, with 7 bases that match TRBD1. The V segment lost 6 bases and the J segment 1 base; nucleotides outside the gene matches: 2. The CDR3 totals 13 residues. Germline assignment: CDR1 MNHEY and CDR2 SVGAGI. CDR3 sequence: CASRDRAQETQYF. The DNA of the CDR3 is TGTGCCAGCAGAGACAGGGCCCAAGAGACCCAGTACTTC.

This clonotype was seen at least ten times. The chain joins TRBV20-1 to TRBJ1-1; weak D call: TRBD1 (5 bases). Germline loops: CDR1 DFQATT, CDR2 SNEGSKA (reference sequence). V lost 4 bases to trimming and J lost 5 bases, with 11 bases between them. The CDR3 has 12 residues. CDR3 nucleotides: TGCAGTGCTACCGACCGGGGGACTGAAGCTTTCTTT. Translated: CSATDRGTEAFF.

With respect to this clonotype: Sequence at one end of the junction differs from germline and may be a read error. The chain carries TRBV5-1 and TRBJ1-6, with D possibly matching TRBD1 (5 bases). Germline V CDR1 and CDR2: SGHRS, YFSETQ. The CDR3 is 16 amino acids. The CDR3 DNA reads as TGCGCCAGCAGTGAAGACACTCGGGGGTATAATTCACCCCTCCGCTTT. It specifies CASSEDTRGYNSPLRF.

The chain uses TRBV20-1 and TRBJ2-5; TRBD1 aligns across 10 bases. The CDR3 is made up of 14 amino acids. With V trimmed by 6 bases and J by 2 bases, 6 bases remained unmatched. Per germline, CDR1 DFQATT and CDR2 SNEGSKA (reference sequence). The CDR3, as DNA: TGCAGTGCAAGCGGGACAGGGGATCAAGAGACCCAGTACTTC. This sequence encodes CSASGTGDQETQYF.

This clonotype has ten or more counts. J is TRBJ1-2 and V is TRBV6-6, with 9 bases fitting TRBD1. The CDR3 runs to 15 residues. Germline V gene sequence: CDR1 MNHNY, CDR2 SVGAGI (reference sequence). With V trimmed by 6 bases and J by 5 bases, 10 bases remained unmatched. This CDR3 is CASSQNTGTGYGYTF. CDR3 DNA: TGTGCCAGCAGCCAAAATACCGGGACAGGGTATGGCTACACCTTC.

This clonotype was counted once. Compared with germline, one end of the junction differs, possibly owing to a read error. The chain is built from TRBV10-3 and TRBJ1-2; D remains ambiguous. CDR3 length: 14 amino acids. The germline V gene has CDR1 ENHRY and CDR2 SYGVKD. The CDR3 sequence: CAISESRAGYGLPF. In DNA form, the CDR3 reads TGTGCCATCAGTGAGTCTCGCGCCGGCTATGGCTTACCCTTC.

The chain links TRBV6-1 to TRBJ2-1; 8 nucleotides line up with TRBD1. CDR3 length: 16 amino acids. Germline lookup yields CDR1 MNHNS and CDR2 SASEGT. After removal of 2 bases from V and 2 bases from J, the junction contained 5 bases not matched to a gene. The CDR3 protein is CASSEPQGVTYNEQFF. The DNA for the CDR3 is TGTGCCAGCAGTGAACCACAGGGGGTCACCTACAATGAGCAGTTCTTC.

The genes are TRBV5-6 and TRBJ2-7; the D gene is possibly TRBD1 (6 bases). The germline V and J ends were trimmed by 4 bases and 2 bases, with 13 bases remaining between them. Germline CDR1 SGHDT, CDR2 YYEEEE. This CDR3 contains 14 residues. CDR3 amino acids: CASSPSTGAYEQYV. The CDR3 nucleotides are TGTGCCAGCAGCCCGTCGACAGGAGCCTACGAGCAGTACGTC.

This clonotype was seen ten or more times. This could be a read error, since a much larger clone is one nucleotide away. For the CDR3, the DNA is TGCGCCAGCAGCCAGCGCCCCGGGACTAGCGGGGGGGCTGATACGCAGTATTTT. It translates to CASSQRPGTSGGADTQYF. The chain couples TRBV4-3 to TRBJ2-3, with 16 bases aligning to TRBD2. There are 18 residues in the CDR3. After removal of 3 bases from V and 6 bases from J, the junction contained 9 bases not matched to a gene. Germline CDR1 LGHNA, CDR2 YSLEER.

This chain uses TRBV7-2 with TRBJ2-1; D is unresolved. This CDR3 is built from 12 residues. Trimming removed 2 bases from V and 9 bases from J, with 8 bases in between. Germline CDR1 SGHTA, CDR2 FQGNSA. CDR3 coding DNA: TGTGCCAGCAGCTTATCCGGCGGTGAGCAGTTCTTC. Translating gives CASSLSGGEQFF.